This entry lists 13 T cell receptor beta chains sequenced from one sample in a study of blood T cell repertoires in COVID-19. Some clones are missing from TCRdb's copy, which holds only in-frame ones; the method was immunoSEQ multiplex PCR. The repertoire holds approximately 170,000 clones, 84% seen once, with approximately 12% in the top ten. The specimen was PBMCs or T cells enriched from blood (not recorded which). Receptor source: a man aged 50 to 59 who had recovered from COVID-19.

The chain carries TRBV20-1 and TRBJ2-1; 9 nucleotides match TRBD2. Germline loops: CDR1 DFQATT, CDR2 SNEGSKA (reference sequence). CDR3 length: 11 residues. Trimming took 8 bases from V and 8 from J; bases not matched to a gene: 4. The CDR3 here is CSLVAGDEQFF. The CDR3 DNA is TGCAGTTTAGTAGCGGGGGATGAGCAGTTCTTC.

V gene TRBV7-2 combines with J gene TRBJ2-2, with D perhaps TRBD1 (6 bases). Germline V gives CDR1 SGHTA, CDR2 FQGNSA. Between the trimmed V and J ends, which lost 6 bases and 4 bases, there was a span of 12 bases. The CDR3 is 14 amino acids. CDR3 amino acids: CASRYTGITGELFF. The CDR3 bases are TGTGCCAGCAGGTATACAGGGATCACCGGGGAGCTGTTTTTT. Drawing the rest from reference TRBV7-2 and TRBJ2-2, the complete variable domain is GAGVSQSPSNKVTEKGKDVELRCDPISGHTALYWYRQSLGQGLEFLIYFQGNSAPDKSGLPSDRFSAERTGGSVSTLTIQRTQQEDSAVYLCASRYTGITGELFFGEGSRLTVL.

The chain carries TRBV18 and TRBJ2-6, with TRBD1 matching over 8 bases. With 2 bases clipped from V and 0 bases from J, the junction kept 6 bases outside the gene matches. This CDR3 spans 18 amino acids. The germline V gene has CDR1 KGHSH and CDR2 LQKENI. CDR3 sequence reads: CASSPSDRAYSGANVLTF. In DNA form, the CDR3 reads TGTGCCAGCTCACCATCGGACAGGGCATACTCTGGGGCCAACGTCCTGACTTTC.

The V gene is TRBV24-1, the J gene TRBJ2-2; 15 bases map to TRBD2. In germline, CDR1 is KGHDR, CDR2 SFDVKD. The CDR3 has 17 residues. V dropped 4 bases and J dropped 5; count of bases not matched to a gene: 4. The CDR3 nucleotides read TGTGCCACCAGTGAAGCTGGACTAGCGGGGGGGACCGGGGAGCTGTTTTTT. It translates to CATSEAGLAGGTGELFF.

In its sample, this clone was seen once. The rearrangement joins TRBV19 to TRBJ2-3; a possible D gene is TRBD1 (5 bases). This CDR3 has 13 amino acids. Per germline, CDR1 LNHDA and CDR2 SQIVND (reference sequence). Between the trimmed V and J ends, which lost 4 bases and 6 bases, there was a span of 11 bases. Here the CDR3 reads CASSNRQLDTQYF. CDR3 in DNA: TGTGCCAGTAGTAACCGACAGCTTGATACGCAGTATTTT.

This clone was detected a few times. The rearrangement links TRBV27 to TRBJ1-5; 8 nucleotides agree with TRBD1. The V and J ends lost 10 bases and 7 bases, in that order; junction bases with no gene match: 9. The CDR3 is 13 amino acids. Looked up from germline, CDR1 is MNHEY and CDR2 is SMNVEV (reference sequence). The CDR3 bases are TGTGCCACCGGACAGGGAGCTAGGCAGCCCCAGCATTTT. As protein: CATGQGARQPQHF.

Notes on this clone: Other DNA sequences of this sample code for an identical CDR3. The J gene is TRBJ2-7, the V gene TRBV18; tentative D call: TRBD1 (6 bases). Per germline, CDR1 KGHSH and CDR2 LQKENI. The V gene lost 3 bases and the J gene lost 2 bases, with 8 bases spanning the gap. The CDR3 runs to 13 residues. In nucleotides, the CDR3 is TGTGCCAGCTCACCCGGACAGACCTACGAGCAGTACTTC. Translating gives CASSPGQTYEQYF.

The J gene is TRBJ2-5, the V gene TRBV12-5; possible D gene TRBD2, 6 bases. This CDR3 has 17 residues. CDR1 and CDR2 from the germline V gene are LGHNT and FRNRAP. The V end lost 6 bases, the J end lost 2 bases, and 22 bases lay between the germline ends. The CDR3 DNA follows: TGTGCTAGTGGCCTGTGGGTGTTGGGGGGAACTCAAGAGACCCAGTACTTC. It translates to CASGLWVLGGTQETQYF.

This chain uses TRBV7-9 with TRBJ2-7; D might be TRBD2 (5 bases). Per the germline V gene, CDR1 is SEHNR and CDR2 is FQNEAQ (reference sequence). The CDR3 contains 17 residues. Trimming removed 2 bases from V and 5 bases from J, with 22 bases in between. The CDR3, as DNA: TGTGCCAGCAGCTTAACTACCAACCCTTCGGCCGGGGACGAGCAGTACTTC. Encoded protein: CASSLTTNPSAGDEQYF.

V is TRBV5-4 and J is TRBJ1-5; possibly TRBD1 for D (6 bases). CDR1 and CDR2 (germline): SGHNT, YYREEE (reference sequence). This CDR3 has 15 amino acids. The V and J ends lost 4 bases and 4 bases respectively, with 15 bases between them. The CDR3 nucleotides read TGTGCCAGCAGCCTGGGCGGACAGCGGAATCAGCCCCAGCATTTT. Encoded protein: CASSLGGQRNQPQHF. The full variable domain, its missing parts supplied by reference TRBV5-4 and TRBJ1-5, is ETGVTQSPTHLIKTRGQQVTLRCSSQSGHNTVSWYQQALGQGPQFIFQYYREEENGRGNFPPRFSGLQFPNYSSELNVNALELDDSALYLCASSLGGQRNQPQHFGDGTRLSIL.

The chain recombines TRBV4-1 with TRBJ1-1; D perhaps matches TRBD1 (5 bases). Germline values: CDR1 MGHRA, CDR2 YSYEKL. This CDR3 spans 16 amino acids. The germline V and J ends were trimmed by 1 base and 1 base, with 13 bases remaining between them. CDR3 in amino acids: CASSQVQAGGNTEAFF. The CDR3 DNA follows: TGCGCCAGCAGCCAAGTACAAGCGGGGGGGAACACTGAAGCTTTCTTT.

About this clone: This sample includes further DNA sequences coding for the same CDR3. The chain couples TRBV5-1 to TRBJ2-7; 9 bases align to TRBD1. The CDR3 consists of 15 residues. Germline-derived CDR1 and CDR2 are SGHRS and YFSETQ. The junction had 5 bases not matched to a gene; V was cut back by 3 bases and J by 1 base. The CDR3 coding sequence is TGCGCCAGCAGCTGGGGGGACAGGGCATCCTACGAGCAGTACTTC. It specifies CASSWGDRASYEQYF.

This clone has a handful of counts. The V call is TRBV7-3, the J call TRBJ2-5; TRBD1 matches at 7 bases. The germline gives CDR1 SGHTA, CDR2 FQGTGA. The CDR3 sequence is 13 residues long. V lost 1 base, J lost 4 bases, and 0 bases stayed unmatched. This CDR3 reads CASSLNRGETQYF. In DNA, the CDR3 is TGTGCCAGCAGCTTAAACAGGGGAGAGACCCAGTACTTC.